A single sample is the source of the 10 T cell receptor beta chains below, sequenced in a study of glioma-infiltrating T cells after dendritic cell vaccination. Sequencing used immunoSEQ multiplex PCR; TCRdb keeps in-frame clones, though not all of them. The data show 75,000 to 95,000 clones, 70% to 90% seen once. The time point denotes: after dendritic cell vaccination, including at tumor progression/relapse. Sample: blood, taken after dendritic cell vaccination. The receptors come from a human donor with glioblastoma.

The rearrangement uses TRBV4-1 and TRBJ2-3; 13 positions match TRBD2. Germline loops: CDR1 MGHRA, CDR2 YSYEKL. CDR3 length equals 15 residues. J was trimmed by 6 bases and V by 6 bases; bases with no gene match: 6. CDR3 nucleotides: TGCGCCAGCAGTCGTACTAGCGGGGGGGAGGATACGCAGTATTTT. Amino acids: CASSRTSGGEDTQYF.

CDR3 amino acids: CASSSYLGQGLDIQYF. The CDR3 coding sequence is TGTGCCAGCAGCTCCTACCTGGGACAGGGGTTGGACATTCAGTACTTC. The chain recombines TRBV7-2 with TRBJ2-4, with 10 nucleotides matching TRBD1. Germline CDR1 reads SGHTA; CDR2 reads FQGNSA. The CDR3 spans 16 residues. V dropped 4 bases and J dropped 8; count of bases not matched to a gene: 11.

The rearrangement links TRBV7-8 to TRBJ2-7, with a possible D match to TRBD2 (7 bases). The germline gives CDR1 SGHVS, CDR2 FQNEAQ. Between the trimmed V and J ends, which lost 1 base and 2 bases, there was a span of 15 bases. This CDR3 is 16 amino acids long. CDR3 region: CASSLGWRGPTYEQYF. The CDR3 coding sequence is TGTGCCAGCAGCTTAGGATGGCGGGGGCCGACCTACGAGCAGTACTTC.

This clone was counted a single time. The chain joins TRBV6-1 to TRBJ1-2; D is undetermined. The CDR3 loop spans 13 amino acids. V lost 10 bases and J lost 1, with 13 bases in between. Germline V gives CDR1 MNHNS, CDR2 SASEGT. The CDR3 nucleotides are TGTGCCAACCGAGACGGGGTTAACTATGGCTACACCTTC. It encodes CANRDGVNYGYTF.

V gene TRBV5-6 combines with J gene TRBJ2-5; no definite D call. This CDR3 region has 11 residues. Germline V gene data show CDR1 as SGHDT and CDR2 as YYEEEE. Between the trimmed V and J ends, which lost 0 bases and 5 bases, there was a span of 2 bases. DNA for the CDR3: TGTGCCAGCAGCTTGGCGGAGACCCAGTACTTC. Its translation is CASSLAETQYF.

The V gene is TRBV18, the J gene TRBJ2-2, with D tentatively TRBD2 (6 bases). CDR1 KGHSH and CDR2 LQKENI come from the germline V gene. CDR3 length equals 15 residues. V gave up 0 bases and J gave up 4 bases, with 9 bases separating them. The CDR3 coding sequence is TGTGCCAGCTCACCACCGGTGGGGGGCACCGGGGAGCTGTTTTTT. Its translation: CASSPPVGGTGELFF.

This clone was seen a single time. The chain uses TRBV4-2 and TRBJ2-3, with 12 bases lining up with TRBD2. CDR1 is LGHNA, CDR2 YNFKEQ, per germline. V was clipped by 4 bases and J by 1 base; unmatched bases: 3. The CDR3 runs 16 residues. CDR3 region: CASSPRTSGGTDTQYF. The CDR3, as DNA: TGTGCCAGCAGCCCCCGGACTAGCGGGGGCACAGATACGCAGTATTTT.

This clone was seen once. This chain joins TRBV25-1 and TRBJ2-1; 12 bases are a match to TRBD2. J lost 6 bases, V lost 2 bases, and 8 bases had no gene match. The CDR3 covers 17 residues. Germline V gene data show CDR1 as MGHDK and CDR2 as SYGVNS. This CDR3 reads CASSEILRLAGANEQFF. DNA for the CDR3: TGTGCCAGCAGTGAAATACTAAGACTAGCGGGGGCCAATGAGCAGTTCTTC.

This clone turned up a few times. V is TRBV2 and J is TRBJ2-2; 11 nucleotides match TRBD2. Germline values: CDR1 SNHLY, CDR2 FYNNEI. The CDR3 contains 18 residues. After removal of 2 bases from V and 4 bases from J, the junction contained 9 bases not matched to a gene. For the CDR3, the DNA is TGTGCCAGCAGTGAACCGTCTAGCGGGAGGTTTATCACCGGGGAGCTGTTTTTT. Its translation is CASSEPSSGRFITGELFF.

This chain connects TRBV19 to TRBJ1-2; 9 bases line up with TRBD1. The CDR3 has 14 amino acids. CDR1 and CDR2 (germline): LNHDA, SQIVND (reference sequence). The V segment lost 5 bases and the J segment 5 bases; nucleotides outside the gene matches: 6. CDR3 nucleotides: TGTGCCAGTAGTGCCGAACAGGGGGCTTATGGCTACACCTTC. Translating gives CASSAEQGAYGYTF.